One TCR beta chain is described in this entry. Its antigen is undetermined. This entry is derived from a study of OX40 agonist ivuxolimab in advanced cancers. Study-wide background: The mean age was roughly 60 years, ranging from about 20 to 90, with more than 70% of participants male. Enrollees could have had prior anti-PD-1, anti-PD-L1 or anti-CTLA-4 therapy, which about 42% had received.

V dropped 4 bases and J dropped 1 base, with 10 bases sitting between them. The V gene's germline CDR1 is SGHRS and CDR2 YFSETQ. This CDR3 has 14 amino acids. Study results and caveats: Normalized T-cell clonal expansion was also low in some nonresponders. The study observed clonal expansion of CD4+ and CD8+ blood T cells by week 6 at 0.1 to 3.0 mg/kg.

Clones were read by immunoSEQ multiplex PCR, and TCRdb kept only the in-frame ones, dropping some. Of tens of thousands of clones listed, roughly 84% are singletons. The clonotype originates from an adult with an advanced solid tumor such as melanoma, head and neck, liver or kidney cancer. The source material was CD4+ or CD8+ T cells sorted from blood, sampled in a trial of the OX40 agonist ivuxolimab. V gene TRBV5-1 combines with J gene TRBJ2-3, with D uncertain. The CDR3 spells CASSRFPGTDTQYF. CDR3 sequence (DNA): TGCGCCAGCAGCCGATTTCCGGGCACAGATACGCAGTATTTT.